Presented here are 21 T cell receptor beta chains from one specimen sequenced in a study of identical twins. TCRdb analysed the 5' RACE reads with MiXCR anew, one entry per CDR3 protein. The data show under 350,000 distinct CDR3 sequences, roughly 9.8% seen once. This sample also appeared in a second study, on yellow fever vaccine responses in identical twins.

What was sequenced was CD8+ T cells sorted from blood. All receptors come from a woman younger than 35 in good health.

This clonotype showed up just a few times. V gene TRBV15 combines with J gene TRBJ2-7; D is undetermined. Germline V gene data show CDR1 as LNHNV and CDR2 as YYDKDF (reference sequence). V lost 1 base and J lost 0, with 10 bases in between. CDR3 length: 15 residues. CDR3 sequence reads: CATSRGRASSYEQYF. The CDR3 DNA reads as TGTGCCACCAGCAGAGGACGGGCCTCCTCCTACGAGCAGTACTTC.

This clonotype was recorded many times. The chain uses TRBV6-1 and TRBJ2-2, with TRBD1 matching over 7 bases. The CDR3 is 14 residues long. Germline CDR1 and CDR2: MNHNS and SASEGT. Trimming took 5 bases from V and 4 from J; bases not matched to a gene: 4. For the CDR3, the DNA is TGTGCCAGCAGTCCAGAGGGGGCCACCGGGGAGCTGTTTTTT. Protein sequence: CASSPEGATGELFF.

V is TRBV12-5 and J is TRBJ2-7; no clear D gene. Trimming removed 6 bases at V and 4 bases at J, with 10 bases between. The CDR3 covers 12 residues. Germline-derived CDR1 and CDR2 are LGHNT and FRNRAP. This chain's CDR3 is CASGPTLYEQYF. The CDR3 nucleotides are TGTGCTAGTGGCCCAACTTTGTACGAGCAGTACTTC.

This clonotype has only a few counts. The chain joins TRBV7-9 to TRBJ2-2; possibly TRBD1 for D (5 bases). Trimming removed 5 bases at V and 5 bases at J, with 9 bases between. CDR1 SEHNR and CDR2 FQNEAQ come from the germline V gene (reference sequence). The CDR3 loop spans 13 amino acids. The CDR3 sequence is CASSDSGTGELFF. The CDR3 DNA is TGTGCCAGCAGCGATTCAGGGACCGGGGAGCTGTTTTTT.

This chain links TRBV2 with TRBJ2-3; the match to TRBD2 covers 8 bases. Trimming cost V 4 bases and J 4 bases; bases outside gene matches: 7. In germline, CDR1 is SNHLY, CDR2 FYNNEI. The CDR3 covers 15 residues. CDR3 residues: CASSASGGVSDTQYF. CDR3 nucleotides: TGTGCCAGCAGTGCATCCGGGGGGGTCTCAGATACGCAGTATTTT. The variable domain in full, with the rest retrieved from reference TRBV2 and TRBJ2-3, is EPEVTQTPSHQVTQMGQEVILRCVPISNHLYFYWYRQILGQKVEFLVSFYNNEISEKSEIFDDQFSVERPDGSNFTLKIRSTKLEDSAMYFCASSASGGVSDTQYFGPGTRLTVL.

Ten or more counts support this clonotype. The chain employs TRBV3-1 and TRBJ2-3; D call uncertain. The CDR3 sequence is 17 residues long. V shed 0 bases and J shed 2 bases, with 15 bases lying between them. Germline-derived CDR1 and CDR2 are LGHDT and YNNKEL (reference sequence). The DNA of the CDR3 is TGTGCCAGCAGCCAAGATCCCTTCTCCACAAACACAGATACGCAGTATTTT. Translating it yields CASSQDPFSTNTDTQYF.

This clonotype occurred a few times. The genes are TRBV20-1 and TRBJ2-7; 8 bases align to TRBD2. The CDR3 loop spans 15 amino acids. V shed 1 base and J 0 bases; nucleotides not matched to a gene: 5. CDR1 DFQATT and CDR2 SNEGSKA come from the germline V gene (reference sequence). The CDR3 is CSARGPSGSSYEQYF. In DNA, the CDR3 is TGCAGTGCTAGAGGCCCGAGCGGGAGCTCCTACGAGCAGTACTTC.

This clonotype was counted a few times. This chain links TRBV20-1 with TRBJ2-5; TRBD2 aligns across 7 bases. Germline V CDR1 and CDR2: DFQATT, SNEGSKA (reference sequence). J was trimmed by 0 bases and V by 6 bases; bases with no gene match: 7. This CDR3 region has 14 residues. The CDR3 here is CSATELAYQETQYF. CDR3 bases: TGCAGTGCCACGGAACTAGCGTACCAAGAGACCCAGTACTTC.

The chain couples TRBV27 to TRBJ2-7; TRBD1 or TRBD2 may be the D gene (5 bases each). This CDR3 contains 13 residues. V was pared by 10 bases and J by 0 bases, with 13 bases between. Germline V gene sequence: CDR1 MNHEY, CDR2 SMNVEV (reference sequence). The CDR3 coding sequence is TGTGCCACAAGGGACGGGCGCTCCTACGAGCAGTACTTC. Encoded protein: CATRDGRSYEQYF.

This clonotype was seen ten or more times. J is TRBJ2-7 and V is TRBV29-1; TRBD1 might be the D (5 bases). V lost 5 bases and J lost 3, with 11 bases in between. This CDR3 is built from 12 residues. The germline gives CDR1 SQVTM, CDR2 ANQGSEA. CDR3 amino acids: CSVIQTDYEQYF. The CDR3 region has the DNA TGCAGCGTTATACAGACAGACTACGAGCAGTACTTC.

CDR3 bases: TGTGCCAGCAGTGATCTAAACTACAATGAGCAGTTCTTC. Translating it yields CASSDLNYNEQFF. The V and J genes are TRBV25-1 and TRBJ2-1; D remains unclear. The CDR3 consists of 13 residues. V was trimmed by 3 bases and J by 3 bases, leaving 6 bases between them. CDR1 and CDR2 from the germline V gene are MGHDK and SYGVNS.

At least ten counts were recorded for this clonotype. The chain carries TRBV4-1 and TRBJ1-1; 7 bases line up with TRBD1. V lost 0 bases and J lost 7; bases outside the gene matches: 8. The CDR3 is made up of 15 amino acids. Germline V gene lookup returns CDR1 MGHRA and CDR2 YSYEKL. CDR3 in DNA: TGCGCCAGCAGCCAAGATAGAACAGGGGTTGGTGAAGCTTTCTTT. This gives the protein CASSQDRTGVGEAFF.

In this sample, this clonotype turned up many times. V is TRBV7-9 and J is TRBJ1-4; no definite D call. V was trimmed by 6 bases and J by 0 bases, leaving 11 bases between them. Per the germline V gene, CDR1 is SEHNR and CDR2 is FQNEAQ (reference sequence). The CDR3 has 15 amino acids. The CDR3 DNA is TGTGCCAGCAGTTCAGTGGGAACAACTAATGAAAAACTGTTTTTT. Translating it yields CASSSVGTTNEKLFF.

The V and J genes are TRBV15 and TRBJ2-2, with a tentative D call TRBD2 (6 bases). V dropped 8 bases and J dropped 1 base, with 17 bases sitting between them. The CDR3 is 16 residues long. Germline loops: CDR1 LNHNV, CDR2 YYDKDF (reference sequence). In DNA form, the CDR3 reads TGTGCCACCGAGACTAGACCGGATTTGAACACCGGGGAGCTGTTTTTT. Translating it yields CATETRPDLNTGELFF. The full variable domain, in which reference TRBV15 and TRBJ2-2 provide the parts outside the CDR3, is DAMVIQNPRYQVTQFGKPVTLSCSQTLNHNVMYWYQQKSSQAPKLLFHYYDKDFNNEADTPDNFQSRRPNTSFCFLDIRSPGLGDTAMYLCATETRPDLNTGELFFGEGSRLTVL.

The CDR3 protein is CATSKFVLAGEGGEQFF. CDR3 in DNA: TGTGCCACCAGCAAGTTCGTACTAGCGGGAGAGGGGGGGGAGCAGTTCTTC. The V gene is TRBV15, the J gene TRBJ2-1; TRBD2 agrees at 11 bases. CDR1 is LNHNV, CDR2 YYDKDF, per germline (reference sequence). V gave up 4 bases and J gave up 10 bases; unmatched junction bases: 15. CDR3 length: 17 residues.

There are a few counts of this clonotype. The rearrangement joins TRBV5-1 to TRBJ1-1; 7 positions agree with TRBD1. V lost 3 bases to trimming and J lost 5 bases; unmatched junction nucleotides: 1. Germline CDR1 is SGHRS and CDR2 is YFSETQ. This CDR3 comprises 12 residues. This CDR3 is CASSSQGTEAFF. CDR3 nucleotides: TGCGCCAGCAGCTCACAGGGGACTGAAGCTTTCTTT.

In this sample, this clonotype turned up a few times. This chain links TRBV6-1 with TRBJ2-1, with D perhaps TRBD2 (6 bases). The CDR3 totals 13 residues. Trimming shortened V by 5 bases and J by 7 bases, and 12 bases separated the two germline ends. The germline CDR1 and CDR2 sequences are MNHNS and SASEGT. CDR3 amino acids: CASSKRAGNEQFF. CDR3 nucleotide sequence: TGTGCCAGCAGTAAACGGGCGGGGAATGAGCAGTTCTTC.

A few counts support this clonotype. The rearrangement uses TRBV4-3 and TRBJ2-7; D is unclear. The CDR3 is made up of 14 amino acids. Germline lookup yields CDR1 LGHNA and CDR2 YSLEER. V dropped 0 bases and J dropped 6 bases, with 12 bases sitting between them. The CDR3: CASSQDQVLSEQYF. DNA of the CDR3: TGCGCCAGCAGCCAAGATCAAGTACTCAGCGAGCAGTACTTC.

The rearrangement links TRBV3-1 to TRBJ2-3; TRBD2 agrees at 9 bases. CDR3 size: 16 residues. Germline V lookup: CDR1 LGHDT, CDR2 YNNKEL (reference sequence). J was trimmed by 4 bases and V by 1 base; bases with no gene match: 6. This CDR3 reads CASSQASSGGADTQYF. For the CDR3, the DNA is TGTGCCAGCAGCCAAGCGAGTAGCGGGGGCGCAGATACGCAGTATTTT.

This clonotype was counted only a few times. V usage is TRBV20-1 and J usage is TRBJ2-7, with D perhaps matching TRBD2 (7 bases). Per the germline V gene, CDR1 is DFQATT and CDR2 is SNEGSKA (reference sequence). CDR3 length: 14 residues. The CDR3 loop reads CSAPGAGEPYEQYF. DNA of the CDR3: TGCAGCGCCCCGGGGGCGGGAGAGCCCTACGAGCAGTACTTC.

This chain connects TRBV6-5 to TRBJ2-7; tentative D call: TRBD1 (6 bases). The CDR3 loop spans 15 amino acids. The V and J ends lost 5 bases and 1 base respectively, with 15 bases between them. CDR1 and CDR2 (germline): MNHEY, SVGAGI. The CDR3 coding sequence is TGTGCCAGCAGTCACAACAGGGATGGGTCCTACGAGCAGTACTTC. As protein: CASSHNRDGSYEQYF.